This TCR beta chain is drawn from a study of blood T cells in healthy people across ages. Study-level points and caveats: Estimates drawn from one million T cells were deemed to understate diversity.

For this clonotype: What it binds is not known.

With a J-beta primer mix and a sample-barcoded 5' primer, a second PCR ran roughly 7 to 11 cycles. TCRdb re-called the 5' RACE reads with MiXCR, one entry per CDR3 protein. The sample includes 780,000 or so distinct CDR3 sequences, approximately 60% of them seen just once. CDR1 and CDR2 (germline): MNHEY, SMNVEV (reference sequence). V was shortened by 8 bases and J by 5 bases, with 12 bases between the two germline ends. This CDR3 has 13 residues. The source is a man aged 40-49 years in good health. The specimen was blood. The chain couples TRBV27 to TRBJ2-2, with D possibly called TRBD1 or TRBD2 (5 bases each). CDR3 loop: CASFRGGTGELFF. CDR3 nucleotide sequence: TGTGCCAGCTTCCGGGGCGGGACCGGGGAGCTGTTTTTT.